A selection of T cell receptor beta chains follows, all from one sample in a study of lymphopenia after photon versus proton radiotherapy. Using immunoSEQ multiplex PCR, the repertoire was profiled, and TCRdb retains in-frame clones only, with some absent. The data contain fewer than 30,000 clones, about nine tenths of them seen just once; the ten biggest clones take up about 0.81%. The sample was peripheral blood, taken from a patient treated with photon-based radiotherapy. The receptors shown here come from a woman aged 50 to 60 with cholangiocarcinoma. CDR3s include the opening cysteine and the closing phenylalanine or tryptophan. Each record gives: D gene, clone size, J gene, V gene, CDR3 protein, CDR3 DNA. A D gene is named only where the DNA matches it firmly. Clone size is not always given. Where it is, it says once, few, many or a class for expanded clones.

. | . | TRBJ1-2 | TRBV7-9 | CASSLGEGISYGYTF | TGTGCCAGCAGCTTAGGGGAGGGGATCTCTTATGGCTACACCTTC
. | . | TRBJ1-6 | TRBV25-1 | CATQDVRPVSPLHF | TGTGCCACCCAGGATGTAAGGCCGGTGTCACCCCTCCACTTT
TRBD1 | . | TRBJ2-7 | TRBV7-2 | CASSFEQGFYEQYF | TGTGCCAGCAGCTTTGAACAGGGGTTCTACGAGCAGTACTTC
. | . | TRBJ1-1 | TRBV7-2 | CASSPPGGAEAFF | TGTGCCAGCAGCCCCCCGGGAGGGGCGGAGGCTTTCTTT
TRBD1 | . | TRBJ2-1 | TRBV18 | CASSGGQGNEQFF | TGTGCCAGCTCAGGTGGACAGGGTAATGAGCAGTTCTTC
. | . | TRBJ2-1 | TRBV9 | CASSVAGASYNEQFF | TGTGCCAGCAGCGTAGCGGGGGCCTCCTACAATGAGCAGTTCTTC
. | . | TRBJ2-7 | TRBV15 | CATSRGRVQGRGAYEQYF | TGTGCCACCAGCAGAGGTCGCGTACAGGGACGGGGAGCCTACGAGCAGTACTTC
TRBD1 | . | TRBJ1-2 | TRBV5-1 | CASSGGTGILPIGYTF | TGCGCCAGCAGCGGGGGGACAGGGATACTCCCTATTGGCTACACCTTC
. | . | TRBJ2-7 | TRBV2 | CASRPLLTETYEQYF | TGTGCCAGCCGACCCCTCTTGACAGAAACTTACGAGCAGTACTTC
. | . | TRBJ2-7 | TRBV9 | CASSVGPPSYEQYF | TGTGCCAGCAGCGTAGGCCCTCCCTCCTACGAGCAGTACTTC
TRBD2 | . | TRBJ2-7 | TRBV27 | CASSSGLEGDEQYF | TGTGCCAGCAGTTCGGGACTAGAGGGCGACGAGCAGTACTTC
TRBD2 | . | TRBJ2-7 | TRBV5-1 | CARSLAGRGGVYEQYF | TGCGCCCGCAGCTTGGCGGGGCGGGGGGGCGTCTACGAGCAGTACTTC
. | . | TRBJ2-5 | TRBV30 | CAWSVEGRTQYF | TGTGCCTGGAGCGTGGAAGGCCGGACCCAGTACTTC
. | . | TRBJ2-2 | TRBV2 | CASSEQGNTGELFF | TGTGCCAGCAGTGAACAGGGAAACACCGGGGAGCTGTTTTTT
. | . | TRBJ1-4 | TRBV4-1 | CASSQVQEKLFF | TGCGCCAGCAGCCAAGTACAAGAAAAACTGTTTTTT
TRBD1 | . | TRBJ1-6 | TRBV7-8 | CASSLDLGQGGPPLHF | TGTGCCAGCAGCTTAGACTTGGGACAGGGCGGGCCACCCCTCCACTTT
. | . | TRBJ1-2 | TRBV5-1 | CASSADRSYTF | TGCGCCAGCAGCGCCGACAGGAGCTACACCTTC
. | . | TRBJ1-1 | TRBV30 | CAWGLMNTEAFF | TGTGCCTGGGGGTTGATGAACACTGAAGCTTTCTTT
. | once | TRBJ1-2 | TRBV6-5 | CASSYAGLYGYTF | TGTGCCAGCAGTTACGCAGGGTTATATGGCTACACCTTC
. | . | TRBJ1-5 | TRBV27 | CASSLVQSQPQHF | TGTGCCAGCAGTTTGGTACAGTCCCAGCCCCAGCATTTT
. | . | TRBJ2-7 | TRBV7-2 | CASSRSLYEQYF | TGTGCCAGCAGCCGCAGTCTCTACGAGCAGTACTTC
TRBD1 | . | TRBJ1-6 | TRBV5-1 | CASSRGTGGGSPLHF | TGCGCCAGCAGCCGTGGGACAGGGGGCGGTTCACCCCTCCACTTT
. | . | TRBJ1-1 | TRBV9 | CASSPGNTEAFF | TGTGCCAGCAGCCCCGGTAACACTGAAGCTTTCTTT
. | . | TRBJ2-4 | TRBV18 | CASSPPRGDLAKNIQYF | TGTGCCAGCTCACCACCCAGGGGTGATCTAGCCAAAAACATTCAGTACTTC
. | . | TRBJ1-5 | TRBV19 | CASSRGQGFDQPQHF | TGTGCCAGTAGTCGGGGCCAGGGTTTTGATCAGCCCCAGCATTTT
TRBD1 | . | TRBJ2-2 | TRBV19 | CASKQGLTTGELFF | TGTGCCAGTAAACAGGGGTTAACCACCGGGGAGCTGTTTTTT
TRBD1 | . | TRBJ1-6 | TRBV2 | CARGDREDSPLHF | TGTGCCAGAGGGGACAGGGAGGATTCACCCCTCCACTTT
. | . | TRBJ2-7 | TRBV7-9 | CASSLVQDYEQYF | TGTGCCAGCAGCTTAGTCCAGGACTACGAGCAGTACTTC
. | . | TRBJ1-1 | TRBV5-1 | CASSLGGGSTEAFF | TGCGCCAGCAGCTTGGGGGGAGGTAGCACTGAAGCTTTCTTT
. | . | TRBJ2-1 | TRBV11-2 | CASSLGVQRVVDNEQFF | TGTGCCAGCAGCTTAGGGGTCCAGCGGGTTGTCGACAATGAGCAGTTCTTC
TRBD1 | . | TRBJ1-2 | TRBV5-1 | CASSEGTGLIGYTF | TGCGCCAGCAGCGAAGGGACAGGATTAATCGGCTACACCTTC
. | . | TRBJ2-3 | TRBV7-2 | CASSLRPRQAITDTQYF | TGTGCCAGCAGCTTACGGCCGAGGCAGGCTATCACAGATACGCAGTATTTT
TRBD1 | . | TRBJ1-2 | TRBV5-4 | CASSLWGTVGYTF | TGTGCCAGCAGCTTGTGGGGGACAGTTGGCTACACCTTC
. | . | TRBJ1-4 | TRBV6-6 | CASSYDSPKTTPGLFF | TGTGCCAGCAGTTACGACAGCCCTAAGACAACCCCCGGGCTGTTTTTT